This T cell receptor beta chain was captured by sequencing in a study of blood T cell repertoires in COVID-19. Study-level information: Sample material is recorded as cDNA or gDNA derived from T cells, B-cell-depleted T cells, or PBMCs.

This CDR3 has 12 residues. Germline lookup yields CDR1 SGDLS and CDR2 YYNGEE. V shed 4 bases and J shed 4 bases, with 7 bases lying between them. Authors' methods: Reference gene primer amplification gave estimated nucleated cell counts. Measured with immunoSEQ multiplex PCR; TCRdb has only the in-frame clones, and not every one. The DNA gave D and trimming, while V, J and clone size come from that table. The data hold roughly 62,000 clones, with approximately 80% observed a single time. J is TRBJ2-3 and V is TRBV9; D ambiguous. Sequencing was carried out using peripheral blood. The source is a human donor in a cohort sampled during active COVID-19. The CDR3 DNA reads as TGTGCCAGCAGCCTGAGCGCAGATACGCAGTATTTT. It is translated as CASSLSADTQYF.